The next 22 T cell receptor beta chains were all read from a single sample in a study of blood T cell repertoires in COVID-19. Sequencing used immunoSEQ multiplex PCR; TCRdb keeps in-frame clones, though not all of them. The sample includes 110,000 to 150,000 clones, about 91% of them seen just once. The sequenced sample consisted of peripheral blood. These receptors were obtained from a woman aged 60-75 years with acute or convalescent COVID-19.

The CDR3 DNA sequence: TGTGCCAGCAGTGAAATGGACAGCTACCTTACCTACGAGCAGTACTTC. It specifies CASSEMDSYLTYEQYF. This rearrangement joins TRBV2 to TRBJ2-7; D possibly corresponds to TRBD1 (6 bases). The V gene's germline CDR1 is SNHLY and CDR2 FYNNEI. V gave up 2 bases and J gave up 2 bases, with 16 bases separating them. CDR3 size: 16 residues.

V gene TRBV5-1 combines with J gene TRBJ1-4; tentative D call: TRBD1 (6 bases). The V and J ends lost 7 bases and 4 bases respectively, with 14 bases between them. CDR3 length: 14 residues. In germline, CDR1 is SGHRS, CDR2 YFSETQ. CDR3 sequence reads: CASAIQGHNEKLFF. DNA of the CDR3: TGCGCCAGCGCGATCCAGGGACATAATGAAAAACTGTTTTTT.

The V call is TRBV9, the J call TRBJ2-3; D perhaps matches TRBD2 (6 bases). With 3 bases removed from V and 1 base from J, the gap between germline ends came to 12 bases. Germline V gene lookup returns CDR1 SGDLS and CDR2 YYNGEE. The CDR3 sequence is 15 residues long. Here the CDR3 reads CASSGEATGTDTQYF. The CDR3 coding sequence is TGTGCCAGCAGCGGGGAGGCGACGGGCACAGATACGCAGTATTTT.

The rearrangement uses TRBV21-1 and TRBJ2-7; no DNA check was done on the table's D call, TRBD2. TRBV21-1 is a pseudogene locus. This CDR3 is built from 16 residues. This CDR3 reads CASSKRPLYLHYEQYF. CDR3 in DNA: TGTGCCAGCAGCAAAAGGCCACTATACCTCCACTACGAGCAGTACTTC.

V is TRBV7-9 and J is TRBJ2-3; D gene unclear. This CDR3 has 10 residues. Trimming pared 4 bases from V and 8 bases from J, leaving 4 bases between. Germline V gives CDR1 SEHNR, CDR2 FQNEAQ (reference sequence). CDR3 residues: CASSSSTQYF. In DNA form, the CDR3 reads TGTGCCAGCAGCTCCTCTACGCAGTATTTT. Full variable domain (remainder filled in from reference TRBV7-9 and TRBJ2-3): DTGVSQNPRHKITKRGQNVTFRCDPISEHNRLYWYRQTLGQGPEFLTYFQNEAQLEKSRLLSDRFSAERPKGSFSTLEIQRTEQGDSAMYLCASSSSTQYFGPGTRLTVL.

The chain joins TRBV14 to TRBJ1-5; 7 nucleotides agree with TRBD1. Trimming removed 4 bases from V and 1 base from J; junction bases left unmatched: 1. Germline V lookup: CDR1 SGHDN, CDR2 FVKESK. CDR3 length: 14 amino acids. CDR3 region: CASSPQGSNQPQHF. CDR3 DNA sequence: TGTGCCAGCAGCCCACAGGGGAGCAATCAGCCCCAGCATTTT.

The gene calls are TRBV14 and TRBJ2-1, with TRBD2 as a possible D gene (6 bases). Germline V gene lookup returns CDR1 SGHDN and CDR2 FVKESK. The CDR3 has 14 residues. V was trimmed by 0 bases and J by 7 bases, leaving 10 bases between them. The DNA of the CDR3 is TGTGCCAGCAGCCAAGATTTAGCGGTGAATGAGCAGTTCTTC. Translation: CASSQDLAVNEQFF.

This rearrangement joins TRBV27 to TRBJ2-7, with 7 nucleotides matching TRBD1. The CDR3 sequence is 13 residues long. J lost 3 bases, V lost 5 bases, and 4 bases had no gene match. CDR1 MNHEY and CDR2 SMNVEV come from the germline V gene (reference sequence). The CDR3: CASSPPGGYEQYF. The CDR3 nucleotides read TGTGCCAGCAGTCCGCCAGGGGGCTACGAGCAGTACTTC.

The CDR3 coding sequence is TGTGCCAGCAGTTACCCACCCAGGACAGGGGGAAACACCATATATTTT. It encodes CASSYPPRTGGNTIYF. This rearrangement joins TRBV6-6 to TRBJ1-3; 8 nucleotides match TRBD1. Germline V gene lookup returns CDR1 MNHNY and CDR2 SVGAGI (reference sequence). This CDR3 has 16 residues. Trimming at V came to 2 bases and at J to 4 bases, leaving 7 bases not matched to a gene.

This chain uses TRBV7-9 with TRBJ1-6; a possible D gene is TRBD1 (6 bases). V was clipped by 6 bases and J by 2 bases, with 17 bases between them. The CDR3 is made up of 17 amino acids. From germline, CDR1 is SEHNR and CDR2 FQNEAQ (reference sequence). CDR3 nucleotide sequence: TGTGCCAGCAGTCAGCCGGCAGGGGCGACCTATAATTCACCCCTCCACTTT. Translated, it gives CASSQPAGATYNSPLHF.

The J gene is TRBJ2-1, the V gene TRBV24-1; TRBD1 agrees at 8 bases. After removal of 5 bases from V and 2 bases from J, the junction contained 4 bases not matched to a gene. Germline CDR1 and CDR2: KGHDR and SFDVKD. CDR3 length equals 15 residues. CDR3 DNA: TGTGCCACCAGTGCAACAGGGGGTGCCTACAATGAGCAGTTCTTC. Encoded protein: CATSATGGAYNEQFF.

This chain uses TRBV7-2 with TRBJ2-1, with 9 bases matching TRBD2. The V gene end was trimmed by 4 bases and the J gene end by 6 bases; junction bases not matched to a gene: 19. CDR3 length equals 19 residues. CDR1 is SGHTA and CDR2 is FQGNSA in the germline V gene. This CDR3 is CASSSRYQPGLAHLNEQFF. The DNA of the CDR3 is TGTGCCAGCAGCTCTCGGTATCAACCGGGACTAGCCCACCTCAATGAGCAGTTCTTC.

This clone came up once. The rearrangement joins TRBV30 to TRBJ1-5, with D perhaps matching TRBD1 (6 bases). This CDR3 has 16 amino acids. The V gene's germline CDR1 is GTSNPN and CDR2 SVGIG (reference sequence). The V and J ends lost 3 bases and 1 base respectively, with 16 bases between them. CDR3 bases: TGTGCCTGGAGCTGGCAGGGGTTAGGGAGCAATCAGCCCCAGCATTTT. Translation gives CAWSWQGLGSNQPQHF.

This clone was seen a single time. This chain connects TRBV28 to TRBJ2-7; D is possibly TRBD2 (5 bases). Trimming stripped 3 bases from V and 1 base from J, with 10 bases between. CDR3 size: 14 residues. Germline CDR1 and CDR2: MDHEN and SYDVKM. CDR3 sequence (DNA): TGTGCCAGCAGTTTTAAGGGAGTTTCCTACGAGCAGTACTTC. Translated: CASSFKGVSYEQYF.

The chain combines TRBV19 with TRBJ2-3; 9 positions agree with TRBD1. The V gene's germline CDR1 is LNHDA and CDR2 SQIVND (reference sequence). The ends lost 9 bases at V and 6 bases at J; junction bases unmatched: 10. The CDR3 length is 14 residues. CDR3 sequence reads: CASTTGTGSDTQYF. CDR3 DNA: TGTGCCAGCACGACCGGGACAGGGAGTGATACGCAGTATTTT.

This rearrangement joins TRBV11-2 to TRBJ1-6, with TRBD1 matching 8 bases. Per germline, CDR1 SGHAT and CDR2 FQNNGV. V trimming: 2 bases; J trimming: 0 bases; junction bases outside the gene matches: 6. The CDR3 sequence is 18 residues long. CDR3 sequence reads: CASSLPRTGTSYNSPLHF. The CDR3 DNA reads as TGTGCCAGCAGCTTACCCCGGACAGGGACCTCCTATAATTCACCCCTCCACTTT.

A word on this clone: Other DNA sequences in the same sample also yield this CDR3. V gene TRBV5-1 combines with J gene TRBJ1-1; a possible D gene is TRBD1 (6 bases). This CDR3 has 13 amino acids. Germline V CDR1 and CDR2: SGHRS, YFSETQ. V was trimmed by 3 bases and J by 2 bases, leaving 8 bases between them. CDR3 nucleotides: TGCGCCAGCAGCTCAGGGGAAAACACTGAAGCTTTCTTT. As protein: CASSSGENTEAFF.

This rearrangement joins TRBV9 to TRBJ1-4, with D possibly TRBD1 on 6 matching bases. This CDR3 spans 15 amino acids. The V gene lost 0 bases and the J gene lost 8 bases, with 14 bases spanning the gap. The germline CDR1 and CDR2 sequences are SGDLS and YYNGEE. The CDR3 DNA reads as TGTGCCAGCAGCGTAGAATCGACAGGTAGAGAAAAACTGTTTTTT. This gives the protein CASSVESTGREKLFF.

The V call is TRBV15, the J call TRBJ1-5, with unresolved D. There are 16 residues in the CDR3. Germline V gene sequence: CDR1 LNHNV, CDR2 YYDKDF (reference sequence). Trimming shortened V by 0 bases and J by 2 bases, and 11 bases separated the two germline ends. As DNA, the CDR3 is TGTGCCACCAGCAGAGATATGGACTCGGGCAATCAGCCCCAGCATTTT. It encodes CATSRDMDSGNQPQHF.

V gene TRBV5-1 combines with J gene TRBJ1-5; 8 bases fit TRBD1. This CDR3 is 15 amino acids long. Germline V CDR1 and CDR2: SGHRS, YFSETQ. After removal of 4 bases from V and 0 bases from J, the junction contained 3 bases not matched to a gene. The CDR3 DNA reads as TGCGCCAGCAGCAAACAGGGGGATAGCAATCAGCCCCAGCATTTT. Translation: CASSKQGDSNQPQHF.

The chain links TRBV28 to TRBJ1-2; D is perhaps TRBD1 (6 bases). The CDR3 contains 12 residues. Germline V lookup: CDR1 MDHEN, CDR2 SYDVKM. Trimming left V 10 bases short and J 2 bases short, with 11 bases between. The CDR3 sequence is CATVTGNYGYTF. Here the CDR3 DNA reads TGTGCCACTGTAACAGGGAACTATGGCTACACCTTC.

The DNA for the CDR3 is TGCGCCAGCCGCCGACAGGCAGGAGGCACAGATACGCAGTATTTT. It translates to CASRRQAGGTDTQYF. This chain links TRBV5-1 with TRBJ2-3; possibly TRBD1 for D (6 bases). CDR1 and CDR2 from the germline V gene are SGHRS and YFSETQ. This CDR3 spans 15 amino acids. The germline V and J ends were trimmed by 7 bases and 1 base, with 16 bases remaining between them.